What follows are 16 T cell receptor beta chains derived from one specimen sequenced in a study of CD8 T cells in Susac syndrome. Reverse transcription of about 0.5 to 1 ug RNA was carried out with random hexamers. Each CDR3 protein is one row after TCRdb ran MiXCR on the immunoSEQ multiplex PCR reads. Here the sample spans under 200,000 distinct CDR3 sequences, about 95% being singletons. What was sequenced was CD8+ T cells from PBMCs. These receptors originate from a human donor with multiple sclerosis.

The chain links TRBV27 to TRBJ2-3, with D tentatively TRBD1 (6 bases). This CDR3 has 15 amino acids. Germline CDR1 and CDR2: MNHEY and SMNVEV (reference sequence). V was pared by 3 bases and J by 4 bases, with 14 bases between. Here the CDR3 reads CASSLGRGAPDTQYF. CDR3 nucleotides: TGTGCCAGCAGTTTGGGCAGGGGCGCCCCAGATACGCAGTATTTT.

The J gene is TRBJ1-1, the V gene TRBV4-1, with D perhaps TRBD1 (6 bases). Per germline, CDR1 MGHRA and CDR2 YSYEKL. V was clipped by 5 bases and J by 1 base, with 20 bases between them. CDR3 length: 17 amino acids. The CDR3 DNA reads as TGCGCCAGCAGCGAAGGCGGGGGCGCCACCCAGAACACTGAAGCTTTCTTT. Translating gives CASSEGGGATQNTEAFF.

The sample holds one count of this clonotype. J is TRBJ2-1 and V is TRBV7-3; the match to TRBD2 covers 7 bases. CDR3 length: 16 amino acids. The V gene end was trimmed by 5 bases and the J gene end by 3 bases; junction bases not matched to a gene: 10. From germline, CDR1 is SGHTA and CDR2 FQGTGA. The CDR3 here is CASSAMGGSLYNEQFF. In DNA, the CDR3 is TGTGCCAGCAGCGCCATGGGGGGGAGCCTCTACAATGAGCAGTTCTTC.

The gene calls are TRBV7-9 and TRBJ1-2; 12 nucleotides align to TRBD1. The CDR3 sequence is 16 residues long. Germline loops: CDR1 SEHNR, CDR2 FQNEAQ (reference sequence). The V segment lost 5 bases and the J segment 0 bases; nucleotides outside the gene matches: 4. The CDR3 DNA reads as TGTGCCAGCAGCCTTGGGACAGGGGGCTCTAACTATGGCTACACCTTC. This codes for CASSLGTGGSNYGYTF.

V and J are TRBV28 and TRBJ2-7; no definite D call. V was clipped by 2 bases and J by 0 bases, with 8 bases between them. Germline CDR1 and CDR2: MDHEN and SYDVKM. The CDR3 runs 14 residues. The DNA for the CDR3 is TGTGCCAGCAGTTTAACAGCCTACTCCTACGAGCAGTACTTC. It specifies CASSLTAYSYEQYF.

This chain joins TRBV12-3 or TRBV12-4 and TRBJ2-7, with D possibly matching TRBD1 (5 bases). The CDR3 has 14 amino acids. The germline V and J ends were trimmed by 3 bases and 6 bases, with 15 bases remaining between them. CDR3 in amino acids: CASSFLGRESEQYF. The CDR3, as DNA: TGTGCCAGCAGTTTTCTTGGCAGGGAATCCGAGCAGTACTTC.

The chain links TRBV3-1 to TRBJ2-3; perhaps TRBD1 as D (6 bases). The germline V and J ends were trimmed by 2 bases and 0 bases, with 15 bases remaining between them. The CDR3 has 17 residues. The germline V gene has CDR1 LGHDT and CDR2 YNNKEL (reference sequence). CDR3 loop: CASSQPNEGQSTDTQYF. CDR3 sequence (DNA): TGTGCCAGCAGCCAACCCAACGAAGGACAGAGCACAGATACGCAGTATTTT.

The gene calls are TRBV20-1 and TRBJ2-7; 12 nucleotides match TRBD2. The CDR3 has 15 residues. With 6 bases clipped from V and 4 bases from J, the junction kept 10 bases outside the gene matches. CDR1 and CDR2 (germline): DFQATT, SNEGSKA (reference sequence). The CDR3 DNA is TGCAGTGCCAGACCGCGACTAGCGGGAGCTTACGAGCAGTACTTC. Translated, it gives CSARPRLAGAYEQYF.

The chain's CDR3 is CASSATSYEQFF. The CDR3 bases are TGTGCCAGCAGCGCGACTAGCTATGAGCAGTTCTTC. The chain uses TRBV9 and TRBJ2-1; TRBD2 matches at 7 bases. Germline lookup yields CDR1 SGDLS and CDR2 YYNGEE. This CDR3 contains 12 residues. J lost 8 bases, V lost 3 bases, and 2 bases had no gene match. The whole variable domain, remainder taken from reference TRBV9 and TRBJ2-1, is DSGVTQTPKHLITATGQRVTLRCSPRSGDLSVYWYQQSLDQGLQFLIQYYNGEERAKGNILERFSAQQFPDLHSELNLSSLELGDSALYFCASSATSYEQFFGPGTRLTVL.

This chain joins TRBV5-1 and TRBJ2-1; tentative D call: TRBD2 (6 bases). The germline V gene encodes CDR1 SGHRS and CDR2 YFSETQ. Trimming took 4 bases from V and 7 from J, leaving 15 bases between them. The CDR3 contains 14 residues. In DNA, the CDR3 is TGCGCCAGCAGCCCACGCCCGACTAGTAATGAGCAGTTCTTC. Translating gives CASSPRPTSNEQFF.

V and J are TRBV30 and TRBJ1-2, with TRBD1 matching over 11 bases. This CDR3 is built from 15 residues. Germline values: CDR1 GTSNPN, CDR2 SVGIG (reference sequence). Trimming took 4 bases from V and 0 from J; bases not matched to a gene: 4. CDR3 coding DNA: TGTGCCTGGATAGGGACAGGGGGAGCTAACTATGGCTACACCTTC. Protein sequence: CAWIGTGGANYGYTF.

The chain joins TRBV24-1 to TRBJ1-5; 8 positions match TRBD1. Trimming removed 5 bases from V and 7 bases from J; junction bases left unmatched: 3. The CDR3 is made up of 13 amino acids. Germline lookup yields CDR1 KGHDR and CDR2 SFDVKD. The CDR3 DNA sequence: TGTGCCACCAGTGCAGGGGGCATCCAGCCCCAGCATTTT. As protein: CATSAGGIQPQHF.

The rearrangement joins TRBV29-1 to TRBJ2-2; D unresolved. CDR3 length equals 12 residues. Per the germline V gene, CDR1 is SQVTM and CDR2 is ANQGSEA. Trimming took 6 bases from V and 6 from J, leaving 11 bases between them. CDR3 nucleotides: TGCAGCGTATGGGTTGCTGCCGGGGAGCTGTTTTTT. Translating it yields CSVWVAAGELFF.

V and J are TRBV20-1 and TRBJ2-1; 11 bases line up with TRBD2. V lost 6 bases, J lost 6 bases, and 7 bases stayed unmatched. CDR1 is DFQATT and CDR2 is SNEGSKA in the germline V gene (reference sequence). The CDR3 is 14 residues long. The CDR3: CSARSGRVPNEQFF. CDR3 in DNA: TGCAGTGCCCGTAGCGGGAGGGTGCCCAATGAGCAGTTCTTC.

The chain uses TRBV6-5 and TRBJ2-7; a weak D match, TRBD1 (5 bases). CDR1 MNHEY and CDR2 SVGAGI come from the germline V gene. The length of the CDR3 is 12 residues. Trimming removed 2 bases from V and 4 bases from J, with 6 bases in between. The CDR3 sequence: CASSYAGYEQYF. CDR3 DNA: TGTGCCAGCAGTTACGCAGGGTACGAGCAGTACTTC.

The chain is built from TRBV7-9 and TRBJ2-5; D tentatively reads TRBD1 or TRBD2 (5 bases each). The CDR3 sequence is 13 residues long. The germline V gene encodes CDR1 SEHNR and CDR2 FQNEAQ (reference sequence). V shed 0 bases and J shed 5 bases, with 7 bases lying between them. DNA for the CDR3: TGTGCCAGCAGCTTAGCCGGGGCTGAGACCCAGTACTTC. It yields the protein CASSLAGAETQYF.